This T cell receptor beta chain appears in the sequencing data of a study of shared clonotypes between healthy human individuals. In the study overall: The donor group consisted of a couple of women and a few men, aged 18 to 49. Per-donor plates numbered three CD4 naive, three CD4 memory, two CD8 naive and one CD8 memory. Study-level results: At large depth, rarefaction still showed sorted-subset sequencing to be incomplete.

Generated by immunoSEQ multiplex PCR, the TCRdb table keeps only in-frame clones and is missing some. This sample has some 2,000,000 clones; just under 95% occur once, and the top ten carry roughly 1%. Selected positively for CCR7 and CD45RO-negative, naive CD8 cells excluded terminally differentiated effector memory CD45RA+ cells. All participating donors were Caucasian adults from Nashville, Tennessee. In regard to this clone: Antigen: not known.

Per the germline V gene, CDR1 is SEHNR and CDR2 is FQNEAQ (reference sequence). The V end was cut by 6 bases, the J end by 0 bases, with 18 bases between. There are 16 residues in the CDR3. The genes are TRBV7-9 and TRBJ2-7, with D unresolved. The TCR sequence derives from a man aged 18-30 years in good health. The specimen was naive CD8+ T cells sorted from blood. CDR3 coding DNA: TGTGCCAGCAGTCCGCTGGTGGCCTTGGGCTCCTACGAGCAGTACTTC. This codes for CASSPLVALGSYEQYF.